The T cell receptor beta chain under discussion was sequenced for a study of T-cell memory formation after mild COVID-19. In the study overall: There were largely donor-specific TCR clusters.

Study findings and constraints: Mostly located in CM and EM were contracting CD4+ clones, with contracting CD8+ clones located in EMRA.

Of note for this clonotype: Its antigen is unidentified.

Germline CDR1 and CDR2: SGHRS and YFSETQ. V lost 4 bases, J lost 6 bases, and 3 bases stayed unmatched. The CDR3 totals 13 residues. cDNA libraries for TCR alpha and TCR beta, carrying sample barcodes and UMIs, came from 5'RACE with constant-segment primers. MiXCR was run by TCRdb on the 5' RACE reads, yielding one entry per CDR3 protein. The data show some 290,000 distinct CDR3 sequences, roughly 17% seen once. Sequencing was performed on PBMCs or a T cell subset sorted from them (not recorded which). The rearrangement uses TRBV5-1 and TRBJ1-2; 10 bases map to TRBD1. This sequence was found in a young man who had mild COVID-19 (a few samples of this study predate the infection). Cell type and time point are not known. The CDR3 loop reads CASSTTGGDGYTF. CDR3 nucleotides: TGCGCCAGCAGCACGACAGGGGGCGATGGCTACACCTTC.